The T cell receptor beta chain under discussion was sequenced for a study of identifying expanded T cells in peripheral blood. This clone appeared once. Its antigen is not known. Study-level findings and limits: Variance in clone template counts between approximately two-week samples significantly increased with total template count across all healthy donors.

The protocol was immunoSEQ multiplex PCR, while the TCRdb copy is restricted to in-frame clones and leaves out a portion. The sample comprises 100,000 to 110,000 clones, approximately 89% of which are singletons, and about 5.5% rests with the top ten. Germline V gene sequence: CDR1 SQVTM, CDR2 ANQGSEA. The CDR3 is 12 amino acids. Trimming left V 4 bases short and J 8 bases short, with 11 bases between. The sequence derives from a person aged 18-69 years in good health. The sample was blood. The rearrangement joins TRBV29-1 to TRBJ1-4, with TRBD1 as a possible D gene (5 bases). The CDR3 sequence is CSVATGGEKLFF. CDR3 nucleotides: TGCAGCGTTGCCACGGGGGGGGAAAAACTGTTTTTT. The entire variable domain, with the rest obtained from reference TRBV29-1 and TRBJ1-4, is as follows: SAVISQKPSRDICQRGTSLTIQCQVDSQVTMMFWYRQQPGQSLTLIATANQGSEATYESGFVIDKFPISRPNLTFSTLTVSNMSPEDSSIYLCSVATGGEKLFFGSGTQLSVL.